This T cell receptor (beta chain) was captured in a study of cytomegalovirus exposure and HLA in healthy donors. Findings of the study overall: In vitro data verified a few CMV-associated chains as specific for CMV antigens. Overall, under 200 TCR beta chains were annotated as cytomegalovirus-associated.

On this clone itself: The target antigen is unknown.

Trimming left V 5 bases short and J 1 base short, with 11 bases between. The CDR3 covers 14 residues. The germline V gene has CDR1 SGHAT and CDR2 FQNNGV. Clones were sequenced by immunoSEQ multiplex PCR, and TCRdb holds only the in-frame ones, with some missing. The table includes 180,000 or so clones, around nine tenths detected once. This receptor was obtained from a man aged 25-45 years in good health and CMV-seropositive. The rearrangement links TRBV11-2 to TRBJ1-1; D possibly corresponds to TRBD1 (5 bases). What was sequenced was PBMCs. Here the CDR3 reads CASSPVGQNTEAFF. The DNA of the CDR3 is TGTGCCAGCAGCCCAGTCGGACAGAACACTGAAGCTTTCTTT.